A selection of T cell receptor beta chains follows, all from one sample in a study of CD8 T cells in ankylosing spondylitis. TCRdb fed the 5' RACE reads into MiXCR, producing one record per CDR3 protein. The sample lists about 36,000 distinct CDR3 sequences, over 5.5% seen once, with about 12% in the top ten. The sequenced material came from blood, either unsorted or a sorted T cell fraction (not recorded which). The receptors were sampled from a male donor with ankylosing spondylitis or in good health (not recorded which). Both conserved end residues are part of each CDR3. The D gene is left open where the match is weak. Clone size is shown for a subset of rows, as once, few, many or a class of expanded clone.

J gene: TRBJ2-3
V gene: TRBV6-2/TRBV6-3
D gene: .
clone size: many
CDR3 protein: CASTRRPWGKSTDTQYF
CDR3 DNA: TGTGCCAGCACCCGCCGTCCATGGGGGAAAAGCACAGATACGCAGTATTTT

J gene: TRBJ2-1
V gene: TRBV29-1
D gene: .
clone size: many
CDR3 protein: CSVRGNEQFF
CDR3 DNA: TGCAGCGTGCGGGGCAATGAGCAGTTCTTC

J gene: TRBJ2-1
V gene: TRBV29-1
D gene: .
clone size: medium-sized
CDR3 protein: CSVLWLEQFF
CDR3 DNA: TGCAGCGTTCTATGGCTAGAGCAGTTCTTC

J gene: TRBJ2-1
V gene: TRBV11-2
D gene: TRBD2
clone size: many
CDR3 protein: CASSGSGVTNEQFF
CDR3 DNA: TGTGCCAGCAGCGGTAGCGGGGTGACGAATGAGCAGTTCTTC

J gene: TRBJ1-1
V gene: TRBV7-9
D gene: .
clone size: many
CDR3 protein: CASSFVVWGENTEAFF
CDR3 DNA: TGTGCCAGCAGCTTCGTGGTGTGGGGCGAGAACACTGAAGCTTTCTTT

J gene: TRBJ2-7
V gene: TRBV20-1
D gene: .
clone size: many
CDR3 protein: CSARDPRGTGNHYEQYF
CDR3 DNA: TGCAGTGCTAGAGACCCGAGGGGCACGGGAAATCACTACGAGCAGTACTTC

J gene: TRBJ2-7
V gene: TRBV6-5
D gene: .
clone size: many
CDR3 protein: CASSYRRFYEQYF
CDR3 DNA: TGTGCCAGCAGTTACCGACGGTTCTACGAGCAGTACTTC

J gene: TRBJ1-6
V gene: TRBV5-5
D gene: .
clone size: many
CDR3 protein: CASSLSLNSPLHF
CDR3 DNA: TGTGCCAGCAGCTTGTCTCTCAATTCACCCCTCCACTTT

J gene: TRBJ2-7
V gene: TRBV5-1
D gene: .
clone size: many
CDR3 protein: CASSSLPHSYEQYF
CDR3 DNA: TGCGCCAGCAGCTCTTTACCCCACTCCTACGAGCAGTACTTC

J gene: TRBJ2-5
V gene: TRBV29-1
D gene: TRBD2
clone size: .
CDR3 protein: CSVSGRAVATQYF
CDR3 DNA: TGCAGCGTGAGCGGGAGGGCCGTTGCGACCCAGTACTTC

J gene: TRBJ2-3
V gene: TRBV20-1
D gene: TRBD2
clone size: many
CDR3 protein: CSARGLAIADTQYF
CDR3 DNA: TGCAGTGCTAGAGGACTAGCGATCGCAGATACGCAGTATTTT

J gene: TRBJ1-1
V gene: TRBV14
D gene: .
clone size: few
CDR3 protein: CASSQVLGRVTEAFF
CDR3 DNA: TGTGCCAGCAGCCAAGTATTAGGAAGAGTCACTGAAGCTTTCTTT

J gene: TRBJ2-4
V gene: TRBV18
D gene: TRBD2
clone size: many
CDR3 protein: CASSPLGTSGREAKNIQYF
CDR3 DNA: TGTGCCAGCTCACCACTGGGGACTAGCGGGCGGGAGGCCAAAAACATTCAGTACTTC

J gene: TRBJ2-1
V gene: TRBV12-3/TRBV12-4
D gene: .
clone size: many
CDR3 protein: CASSLDFGGVNEQFF
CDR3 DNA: TGTGCCAGCAGCCTGGATTTTGGAGGGGTCAATGAGCAGTTCTTC

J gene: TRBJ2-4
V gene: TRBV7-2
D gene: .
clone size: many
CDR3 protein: CASSIQGTGAKNIQYF
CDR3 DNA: TGTGCCAGCAGCATTCAGGGGACTGGAGCCAAAAACATTCAGTACTTC

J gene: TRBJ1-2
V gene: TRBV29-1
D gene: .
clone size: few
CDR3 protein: CSVEVVRGEGYTF
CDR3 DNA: TGCAGCGTTGAAGTCGTCCGGGGGGAAGGCTACACCTTC

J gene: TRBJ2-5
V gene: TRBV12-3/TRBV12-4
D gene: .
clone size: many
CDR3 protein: CASSFKGGETQYF
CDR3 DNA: TGTGCCAGCAGTTTTAAGGGCGGTGAGACCCAGTACTTC

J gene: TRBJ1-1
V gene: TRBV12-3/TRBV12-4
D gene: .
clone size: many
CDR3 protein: CASSLGHNTEAFF
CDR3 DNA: TGTGCCAGCAGTTTAGGTCACAACACTGAAGCTTTCTTT

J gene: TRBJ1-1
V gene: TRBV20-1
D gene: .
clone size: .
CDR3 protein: CSARGDLNTEAFF
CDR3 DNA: TGCAGTGCTAGAGGAGACCTAAACACTGAAGCTTTCTTT

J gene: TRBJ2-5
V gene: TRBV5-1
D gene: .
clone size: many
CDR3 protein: CASSRQDGETQYF
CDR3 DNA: TGCGCCAGCAGCCGACAGGATGGAGAGACCCAGTACTTC

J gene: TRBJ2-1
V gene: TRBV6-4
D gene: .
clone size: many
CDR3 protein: CASSDSGRSSYNEQFF
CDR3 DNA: TGTGCCAGCAGTGACTCAGGGCGGAGCTCCTACAATGAGCAGTTCTTC

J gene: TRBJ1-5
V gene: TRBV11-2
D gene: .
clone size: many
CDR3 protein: CASSAAIADQPQHF
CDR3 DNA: TGTGCCAGCAGCGCCGCTATAGCGGATCAGCCCCAGCATTTT

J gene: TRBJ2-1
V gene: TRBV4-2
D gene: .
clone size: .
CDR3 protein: CASSPGARGHNEQFF
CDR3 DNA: TGTGCCAGCAGCCCCGGGGCCCGCGGGCACAATGAGCAGTTCTTC

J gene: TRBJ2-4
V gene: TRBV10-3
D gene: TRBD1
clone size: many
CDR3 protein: CASGQGRLSPDAKNIQYF
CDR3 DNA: TGTGCCAGCGGACAGGGGCGACTATCCCCGGATGCCAAAAACATTCAGTACTTC

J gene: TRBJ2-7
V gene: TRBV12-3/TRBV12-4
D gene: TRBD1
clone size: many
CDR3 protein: CASRAAGTGVNEQYF
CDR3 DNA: TGTGCCAGCAGGGCTGCCGGGACAGGGGTTAACGAGCAGTACTTC

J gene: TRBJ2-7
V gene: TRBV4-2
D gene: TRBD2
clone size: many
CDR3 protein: CASSQVGGVSYEQYF
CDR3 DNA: TGTGCCAGCAGCCAAGTTGGGGGGGTATCCTACGAGCAGTACTTC

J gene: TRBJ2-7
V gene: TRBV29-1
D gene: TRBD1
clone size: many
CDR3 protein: CSVATGTGVNEQYF
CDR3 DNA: TGCAGCGTCGCTACCGGGACAGGGGTCAACGAGCAGTACTTC

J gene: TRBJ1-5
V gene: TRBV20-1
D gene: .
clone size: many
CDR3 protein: CSARASGYSNQPQHF
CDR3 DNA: TGCAGTGCTAGAGCGTCCGGTTATAGCAATCAGCCCCAGCATTTT

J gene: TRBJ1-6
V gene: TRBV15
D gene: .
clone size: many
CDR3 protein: CATSRAQDLRRNSPLHF
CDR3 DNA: TGTGCCACCAGCAGAGCCCAGGACCTGAGGCGAAATTCACCCCTCCACTTT

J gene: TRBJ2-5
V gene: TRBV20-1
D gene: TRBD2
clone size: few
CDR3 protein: CCARWGLAGGMGETQYF
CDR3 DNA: TGCTGCGCTAGATGGGGACTAGCGGGAGGGATGGGAGAGACCCAGTACTTC

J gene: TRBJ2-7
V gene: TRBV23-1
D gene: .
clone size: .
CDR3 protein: CASREVGGVRASYEQYF
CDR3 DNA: TGCGCCAGCAGGGAGGTAGGAGGGGTGCGAGCTTCCTACGAGCAGTACTTC

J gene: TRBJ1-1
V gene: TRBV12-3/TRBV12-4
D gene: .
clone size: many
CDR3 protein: CASISQSGSPEAFF
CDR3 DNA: TGTGCCAGCATCAGTCAATCGGGGTCCCCTGAAGCTTTCTTT

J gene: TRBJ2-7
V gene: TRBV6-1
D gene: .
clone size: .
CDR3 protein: CASTTGWGDYEQYF
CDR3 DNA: TGTGCCAGCACCACAGGTTGGGGCGACTACGAGCAGTACTTC

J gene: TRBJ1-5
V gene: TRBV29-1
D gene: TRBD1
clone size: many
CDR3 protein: CSVGQGNQPQHF
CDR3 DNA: TGCAGCGTTGGACAGGGAAATCAGCCCCAGCATTTT

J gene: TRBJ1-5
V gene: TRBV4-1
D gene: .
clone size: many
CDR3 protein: CASSQDDRNQPQHF
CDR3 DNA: TGCGCCAGCAGCCAAGACGACCGAAATCAGCCCCAGCATTTT

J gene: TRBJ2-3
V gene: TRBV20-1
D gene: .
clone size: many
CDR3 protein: CSAKQAVNTDTQYF
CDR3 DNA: TGCAGTGCTAAGCAAGCGGTAAACACAGATACGCAGTATTTT

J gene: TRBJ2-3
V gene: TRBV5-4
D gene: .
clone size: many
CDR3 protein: CASSLRGIPSTDTQYF
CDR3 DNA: TGTGCCAGCAGCTTACGGGGTATTCCTAGCACAGATACGCAGTATTTT

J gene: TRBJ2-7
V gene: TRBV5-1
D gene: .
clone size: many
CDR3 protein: CASSSGGEFDEQYF
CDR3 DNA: TGCGCCAGCAGCTCGGGCGGGGAATTTGACGAGCAGTACTTC

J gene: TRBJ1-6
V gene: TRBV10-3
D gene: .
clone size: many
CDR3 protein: CAIGQHGLNSPLHF
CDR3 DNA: TGTGCCATTGGACAGCACGGATTAAATTCACCCCTCCACTTT

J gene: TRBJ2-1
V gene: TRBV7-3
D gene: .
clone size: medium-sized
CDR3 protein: CASSPDSTRGFEQFF
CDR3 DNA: TGTGCCAGCAGCCCTGACTCCACAAGGGGGTTTGAGCAGTTCTTC

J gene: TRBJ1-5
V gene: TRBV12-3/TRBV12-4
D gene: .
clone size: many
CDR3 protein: CASGTGTSNSNQPQHF
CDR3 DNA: TGTGCCAGCGGAACCGGGACGTCTAATAGCAATCAGCCCCAGCATTTT

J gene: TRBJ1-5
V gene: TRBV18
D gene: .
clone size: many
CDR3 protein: CASSPGFLDQPQHF
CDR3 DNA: TGTGCCAGCTCACCGGGGTTCTTAGATCAGCCCCAGCATTTT

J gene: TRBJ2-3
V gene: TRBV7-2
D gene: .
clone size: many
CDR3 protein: CASSLVAVDTDTQYF
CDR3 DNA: TGTGCCAGCAGCTTAGTTGCGGTAGACACAGATACGCAGTATTTT

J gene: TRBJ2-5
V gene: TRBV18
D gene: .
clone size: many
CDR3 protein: CASSEEFGVYQETQYF
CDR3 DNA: TGTGCCAGCTCAGAGGAGTTCGGGGTTTACCAAGAGACCCAGTACTTC

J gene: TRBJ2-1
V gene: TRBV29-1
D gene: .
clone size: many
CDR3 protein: CSVIPPERPDEQFF
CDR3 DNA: TGCAGCGTCATCCCCCCGGAACGCCCGGATGAGCAGTTCTTC

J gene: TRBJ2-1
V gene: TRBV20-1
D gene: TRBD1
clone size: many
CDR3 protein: CSARDRTGGLYEQFF
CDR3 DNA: TGCAGTGCTAGAGATCGAACAGGGGGCTTGTATGAGCAGTTCTTC

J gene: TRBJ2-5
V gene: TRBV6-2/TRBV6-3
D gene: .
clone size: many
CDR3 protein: CASRHPDGRETQYF
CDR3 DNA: TGTGCCAGCAGGCACCCTGACGGGCGAGAGACCCAGTACTTC

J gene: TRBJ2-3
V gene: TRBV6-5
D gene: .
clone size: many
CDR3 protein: CASSYAEGVTDTQYF
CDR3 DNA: TGTGCCAGCAGTTACGCGGAAGGCGTCACAGATACGCAGTATTTT

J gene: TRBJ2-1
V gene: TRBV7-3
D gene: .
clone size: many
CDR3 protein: CASSHGPPGYNEQFF
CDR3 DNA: TGTGCCAGCAGCCACGGGCCCCCCGGATACAATGAGCAGTTCTTC

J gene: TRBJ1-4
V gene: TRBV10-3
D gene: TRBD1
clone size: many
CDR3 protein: CAIRPTGGREKLFF
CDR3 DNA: TGTGCCATCAGACCGACAGGGGGGCGTGAAAAACTGTTTTTT

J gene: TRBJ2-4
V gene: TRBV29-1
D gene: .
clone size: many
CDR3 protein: CSVFSGIQYF
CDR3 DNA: TGCAGCGTTTTCTCCGGCATTCAGTACTTC

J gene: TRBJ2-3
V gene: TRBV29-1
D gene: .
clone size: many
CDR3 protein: CSVLRGPRTDTQYF
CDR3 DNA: TGCAGCGTCCTCAGGGGCCCCCGCACAGATACGCAGTATTTT

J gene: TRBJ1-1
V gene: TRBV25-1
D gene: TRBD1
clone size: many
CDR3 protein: CASSLQGSPEAFF
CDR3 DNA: TGTGCCAGCAGCCTACAGGGGTCACCTGAAGCTTTCTTT

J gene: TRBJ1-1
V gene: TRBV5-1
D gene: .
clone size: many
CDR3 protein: CASSLAGWENTEAFF
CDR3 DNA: TGCGCCAGCAGCTTGGCCGGCTGGGAGAACACTGAAGCTTTCTTT